The 19 T cell receptor beta chains below come from one sample, sequenced in a study of blood T cell repertoires in COVID-19. TCRdb's copy holds only in-frame clones and misses some; the assay was immunoSEQ multiplex PCR. Of about 60,000 clones detected, approximately 84% appear once; the ten largest clones hold 25%. The sequencing input was peripheral blood. These receptors all come from a human donor in a cohort sampled during active COVID-19.

The chain couples TRBV6-5 to TRBJ1-1, with D possibly being TRBD1 (5 bases). V lost 8 bases to trimming and J lost 6 bases, with 16 bases between them. CDR1 is MNHEY, CDR2 SVGAGI, per germline. This CDR3 is built from 13 residues. The CDR3 spells CASLNSGGAEAFF. CDR3 DNA sequence: TGTGCCAGCCTTAATTCCGGGGGAGCTGAAGCTTTCTTT.

V is TRBV5-1 and J is TRBJ1-1, with TRBD1 matching over 7 bases. Germline assignment: CDR1 SGHRS and CDR2 YFSETQ. The CDR3 consists of 14 residues. The V gene end was trimmed by 4 bases and the J gene end by 3 bases; junction bases not matched to a gene: 6. CDR3 in DNA: TGCGCCAGCAGCGGGGGACAGCCAGACACTGAAGCTTTCTTT. Translation: CASSGGQPDTEAFF.

The genes are TRBV2 and TRBJ1-1; D is ambiguous. This CDR3 is 14 amino acids long. V lost 3 bases to trimming and J lost 1 base, with 9 bases between them. Germline lookup yields CDR1 SNHLY and CDR2 FYNNEI. The CDR3 loop is CASSDGRGNTEAFF. In nucleotides, the CDR3 is TGTGCCAGCAGTGATGGCCGAGGGAACACTGAAGCTTTCTTT. Full variable domain (remainder filled in from reference TRBV2 and TRBJ1-1): EPEVTQTPSHQVTQMGQEVILRCVPISNHLYFYWYRQILGQKVEFLVSFYNNEISEKSEIFDDQFSVERPDGSNFTLKIRSTKLEDSAMYFCASSDGRGNTEAFFGQGTRLTVV.

This chain uses TRBV3-1 (or the pseudogene TRBV3-2) with TRBJ1-2, with 7 bases matching TRBD1. The length of the CDR3 is 15 residues. The V gene end was trimmed by 3 bases and the J gene end by 4 bases; junction bases not matched to a gene: 8. Per the germline V gene, CDR1 is LGHDT and CDR2 is YNNKEL (reference sequence). CDR3 bases: TGTGCCAGCAGCCAGGCATGGGGGACAGTCTATGGCTACACCTTC. Its translation is CASSQAWGTVYGYTF.

The chain has TRBV7-9 and TRBJ1-1, with D hard to call. The length of the CDR3 is 13 residues. V lost 0 bases and J 6 bases, leaving 8 bases between the germline ends. The V gene's germline CDR1 is SEHNR and CDR2 FQNEAQ (reference sequence). CDR3 amino acids: CASSLAFIPEAFF. CDR3 nucleotides: TGTGCCAGCAGCTTAGCGTTCATCCCTGAAGCTTTCTTT.

This sequence joins TRBV19 and TRBJ2-2; 9 bases match TRBD1. The CDR3 runs 15 residues. The germline V gene has CDR1 LNHDA and CDR2 SQIVND (reference sequence). V lost 4 bases and J lost 7; bases outside the gene matches: 7. CDR3 sequence: CASSTGQGRNGELFF. The CDR3 DNA follows: TGTGCCAGTAGTACAGGACAGGGGCGGAACGGGGAGCTGTTTTTT.

This clone has a handful of counts. J is TRBJ2-5 and V is TRBV11-3, with a weak D call TRBD1 (5 bases). V lost 5 bases to trimming and J lost 2 bases, with 15 bases between them. Germline V gives CDR1 SGHNT, CDR2 YENEEA. This CDR3 comprises 15 residues. This chain's CDR3 is CASSPRVSAQETQYF. The CDR3 DNA is TGTGCCAGCAGCCCCAGGGTTTCGGCACAAGAGACCCAGTACTTC.

The chain has TRBV19 and TRBJ2-3; D gene uncertain. Germline V gene sequence: CDR1 LNHDA, CDR2 SQIVND (reference sequence). With 3 bases removed from V and 4 bases from J, the gap between germline ends came to 2 bases. The CDR3 runs to 11 residues. This CDR3 is CASSIADTQYF. For the CDR3, the DNA is TGTGCCAGTAGTATCGCAGATACGCAGTATTTT. Combining the CDR3 with reference TRBV19 and TRBJ2-3 gives the whole variable domain DGGITQSPKYLFRKEGQNVTLSCEQNLNHDAMYWYRQDPGQGLRLIYYSQIVNDFQKGDIAEGYSVSREKKESFPLTVTSAQKNPTAFYLCASSIADTQYFGPGTRLTVL.

This chain connects TRBV3-1 (or the pseudogene TRBV3-2) to TRBJ2-6; possible D gene TRBD2, 5 bases. CDR1 is LGHDT and CDR2 is YNNKEL in the germline V gene (reference sequence). This CDR3 has 16 residues. V dropped 4 bases and J dropped 2 bases, with 12 bases sitting between them. CDR3 amino acids: CASSLNSEAGANVLTF. DNA of the CDR3: TGTGCCAGCAGCCTGAATAGCGAAGCTGGGGCCAACGTCCTGACTTTC.

V gene TRBV7-3 combines with J gene TRBJ2-3; D possibly corresponds to TRBD1 (5 bases). The length of the CDR3 is 15 residues. With 1 base removed from V and 3 bases from J, the gap between germline ends came to 11 bases. Germline CDR1 SGHTA, CDR2 FQGTGA. CDR3 loop: CASSLIGQGTDTQYF. CDR3 bases: TGTGCCAGCAGCTTAATAGGGCAGGGAACAGATACGCAGTATTTT.

V is TRBV6-5 and J is TRBJ1-5; 9 nucleotides line up with TRBD1. CDR1 is MNHEY and CDR2 is SVGAGI in the germline V gene. Losses at the gene ends were 6 bases for V and 4 bases for J; bases not matched to a gene: 1. This CDR3 comprises 13 residues. Here the CDR3 DNA reads TGTGCCAGCAGAGGACAGGGGAATCAGCCCCAGCATTTT. Amino acid sequence: CASRGQGNQPQHF.

The chain employs TRBV9 and TRBJ1-1; TRBD1 matches at 8 bases. The CDR3 contains 16 residues. Germline loops: CDR1 SGDLS, CDR2 YYNGEE. The V segment lost 4 bases and the J segment 4 bases; nucleotides outside the gene matches: 12. The CDR3 region is CASSFLQGAIATEAFF. The DNA of the CDR3 is TGTGCCAGCAGCTTCCTGCAGGGGGCGATAGCCACTGAAGCTTTCTTT. The full variable domain, with the rest looked up from reference TRBV9 and TRBJ1-1, is DSGVTQTPKHLITATGQRVTLRCSPRSGDLSVYWYQQSLDQGLQFLIQYYNGEERAKGNILERFSAQQFPDLHSELNLSSLELGDSALYFCASSFLQGAIATEAFFGQGTRLTVV.

The V call is TRBV4-2, the J call TRBJ2-2; TRBD2 agrees at 9 bases. This CDR3 comprises 18 residues. Germline V lookup: CDR1 LGHNA, CDR2 YNFKEQ. Germline trimming cut 4 bases from V and 1 base from J; bases unmatched to any gene: 10. In DNA form, the CDR3 reads TGTGCCAGCAGCCCGGGAATAGCGGGAGCCAAGAACACCGGGGAGCTGTTTTTT. It is translated as CASSPGIAGAKNTGELFF.

The J gene is TRBJ1-5, the V gene TRBV6-2 or TRBV6-3; 7 bases agree with TRBD1. J was trimmed by 4 bases and V by 6 bases; bases with no gene match: 12. The CDR3 loop spans 16 amino acids. Germline assignment: CDR1 MNHEY and CDR2 SVGEGT. The CDR3 loop is CASSLPQQGPNQPQHF. CDR3 in DNA: TGTGCCAGCAGCCTACCCCAACAGGGGCCGAATCAGCCCCAGCATTTT.

The chain recombines TRBV4-1 with TRBJ2-7, with TRBD2 matching over 12 bases. The germline V gene encodes CDR1 MGHRA and CDR2 YSYEKL. The CDR3 contains 17 residues. Unmatched junction bases numbered 8, after V lost 0 bases and J lost 5 bases. The chain's CDR3 is CASSQERLAGVKNEQYF. Written as DNA, the CDR3 is TGCGCCAGCAGCCAAGAAAGACTAGCGGGAGTTAAAAACGAGCAGTACTTC.

The chain recombines TRBV5-6 with TRBJ2-7; 7 bases agree with TRBD2. Germline-derived CDR1 and CDR2 are SGHDT and YYEEEE. This CDR3 is 16 amino acids long. V lost 0 bases and J lost 3; bases outside the gene matches: 9. The CDR3 loop reads CASSLVGGLAFYEQYF. Written as DNA, the CDR3 is TGTGCCAGCAGCTTGGTGGGAGGGTTGGCCTTCTACGAGCAGTACTTC.

The chain links TRBV18 to TRBJ2-7; D might be TRBD2 (6 bases). The V and J ends lost 3 bases and 6 bases respectively, with 12 bases between them. CDR3 length: 13 residues. Germline CDR1 and CDR2: KGHSH and LQKENI. This CDR3 is CASSPNTGVEQYF. CDR3 sequence (DNA): TGTGCCAGCTCACCTAACACGGGAGTCGAGCAGTACTTC. Full variable domain (outside the CDR3, taken from reference TRBV18 and TRBJ2-7): NAGVMQNPRHLVRRRGQEARLRCSPMKGHSHVYWYRQLPEEGLKFMVYLQKENIIDESGMPKERFSAEFPKEGPSILRIQQVVRGDSAAYFCASSPNTGVEQYFGPGTRLTVT.

The chain is built from TRBV9 and TRBJ1-6; D gene uncertain. Trimming pared 4 bases from V and 0 bases from J, leaving 5 bases between. Germline loops: CDR1 SGDLS, CDR2 YYNGEE. This CDR3 comprises 14 residues. The CDR3 sequence: CASSMSSYNSPLHF. The CDR3 DNA is TGTGCCAGCAGCATGAGCTCCTATAATTCACCCCTCCACTTT. Filled out from reference TRBV9 and TRBJ1-6, the complete variable domain reads DSGVTQTPKHLITATGQRVTLRCSPRSGDLSVYWYQQSLDQGLQFLIQYYNGEERAKGNILERFSAQQFPDLHSELNLSSLELGDSALYFCASSMSSYNSPLHFGNGTRLTVT.

The chain carries TRBV6-2 or TRBV6-3 and TRBJ1-4; a possible D gene is TRBD1 (5 bases). Germline CDR1 and CDR2: MNHEY and SVGEGT. This CDR3 region has 14 residues. The V end was cut by 1 base, the J end by 8 bases, with 11 bases between. The CDR3 DNA sequence: TGTGCCAGCAGTTACTTGGGGCGAAGGGAAAAACTGTTTTTT. Translated: CASSYLGRREKLFF.